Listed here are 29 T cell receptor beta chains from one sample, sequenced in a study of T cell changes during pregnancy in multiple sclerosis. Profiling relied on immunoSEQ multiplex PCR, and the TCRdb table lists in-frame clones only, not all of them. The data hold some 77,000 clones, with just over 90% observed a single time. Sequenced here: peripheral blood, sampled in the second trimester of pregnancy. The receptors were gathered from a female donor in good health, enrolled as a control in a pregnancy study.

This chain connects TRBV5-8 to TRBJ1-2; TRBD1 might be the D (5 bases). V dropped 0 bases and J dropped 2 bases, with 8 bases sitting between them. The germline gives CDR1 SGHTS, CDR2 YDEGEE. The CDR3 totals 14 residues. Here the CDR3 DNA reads TGTGCCAGCAGCTTGGGACAGAGGAACTATGGCTACACCTTC. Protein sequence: CASSLGQRNYGYTF. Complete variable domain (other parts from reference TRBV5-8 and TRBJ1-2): EAGVTQSPTHLIKTRGQQATLRCSPISGHTSVYWYQQALGLGLQFLLWYDEGEERNRGNFPPRFSGRQFPNYSSELNVNALELEDSALYLCASSLGQRNYGYTFGSGTRLTVV.

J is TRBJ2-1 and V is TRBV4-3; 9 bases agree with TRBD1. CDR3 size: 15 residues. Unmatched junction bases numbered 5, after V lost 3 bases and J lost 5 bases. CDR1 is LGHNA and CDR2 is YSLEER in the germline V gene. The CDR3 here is CASSQARTGDNEQFF. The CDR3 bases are TGCGCCAGCAGCCAGGCCAGGACAGGGGACAATGAGCAGTTCTTC.

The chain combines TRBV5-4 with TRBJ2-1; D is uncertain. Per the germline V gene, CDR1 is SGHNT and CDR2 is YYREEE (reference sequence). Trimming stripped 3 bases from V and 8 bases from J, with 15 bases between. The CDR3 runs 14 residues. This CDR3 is CASSSPPRYDEQFF. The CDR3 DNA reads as TGTGCCAGCAGCTCCCCGCCGCGGTATGATGAGCAGTTCTTC.

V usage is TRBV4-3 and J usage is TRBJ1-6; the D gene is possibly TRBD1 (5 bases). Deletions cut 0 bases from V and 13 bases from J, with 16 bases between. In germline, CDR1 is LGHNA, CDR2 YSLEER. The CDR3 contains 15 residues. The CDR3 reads CASSQDRQGPFPLHF. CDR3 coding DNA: TGCGCCAGCAGCCAAGATCGGCAGGGCCCCTTCCCCCTCCACTTT.

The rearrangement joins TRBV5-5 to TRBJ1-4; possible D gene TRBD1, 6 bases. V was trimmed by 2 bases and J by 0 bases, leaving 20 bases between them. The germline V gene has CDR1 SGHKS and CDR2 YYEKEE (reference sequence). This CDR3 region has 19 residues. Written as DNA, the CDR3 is TGTGCCAGCAGCTTCATTAAACCCGGGACACTTGCAACTAATGAAAAACTGTTTTTT. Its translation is CASSFIKPGTLATNEKLFF.

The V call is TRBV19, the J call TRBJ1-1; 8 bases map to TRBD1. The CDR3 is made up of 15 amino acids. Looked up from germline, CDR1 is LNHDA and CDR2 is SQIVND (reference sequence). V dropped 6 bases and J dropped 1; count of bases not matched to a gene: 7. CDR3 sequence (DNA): TGTGCCAGTAGCAAGGACAGGGTAGAGAACACTGAAGCTTTCTTT. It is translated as CASSKDRVENTEAFF.

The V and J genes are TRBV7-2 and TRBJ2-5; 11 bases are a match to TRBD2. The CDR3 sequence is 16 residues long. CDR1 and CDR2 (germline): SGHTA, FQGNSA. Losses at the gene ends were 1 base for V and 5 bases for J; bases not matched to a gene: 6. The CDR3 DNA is TGTGCCAGCAGCTTAGGATCGCCTAGCGGGGGGGAGACCCAGTACTTC. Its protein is CASSLGSPSGGETQYF.

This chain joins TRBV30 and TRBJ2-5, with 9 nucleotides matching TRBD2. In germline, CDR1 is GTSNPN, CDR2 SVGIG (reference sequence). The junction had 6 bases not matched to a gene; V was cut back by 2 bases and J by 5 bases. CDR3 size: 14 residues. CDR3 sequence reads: CAWSFAGGRETQYF. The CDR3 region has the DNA TGTGCCTGGAGTTTTGCGGGGGGGCGGGAGACCCAGTACTTC.

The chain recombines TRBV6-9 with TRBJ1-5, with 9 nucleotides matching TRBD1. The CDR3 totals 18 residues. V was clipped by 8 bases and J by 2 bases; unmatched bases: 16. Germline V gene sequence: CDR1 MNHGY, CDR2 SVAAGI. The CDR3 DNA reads TGTGCCAGCCGCCCGGGACAGGGCTTATACGGGGGCAATCAGCCCCAGCATTTT. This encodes CASRPGQGLYGGNQPQHF.

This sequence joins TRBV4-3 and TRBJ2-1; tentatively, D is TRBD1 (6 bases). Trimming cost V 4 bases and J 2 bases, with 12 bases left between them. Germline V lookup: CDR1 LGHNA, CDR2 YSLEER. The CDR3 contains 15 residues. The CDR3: CASSPNREPYNEQFF. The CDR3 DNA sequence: TGCGCCAGCAGCCCCAACAGGGAGCCCTACAATGAGCAGTTCTTC.

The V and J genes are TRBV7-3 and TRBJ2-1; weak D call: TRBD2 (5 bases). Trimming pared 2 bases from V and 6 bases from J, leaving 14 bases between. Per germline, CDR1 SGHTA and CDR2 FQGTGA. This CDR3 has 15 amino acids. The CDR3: CASSLGFSLANEQFF. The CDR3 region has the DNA TGTGCCAGCAGCTTAGGGTTCTCCCTAGCCAATGAGCAGTTCTTC. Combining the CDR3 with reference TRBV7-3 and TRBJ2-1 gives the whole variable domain GAGVSQTPSNKVTEKGKYVELRCDPISGHTALYWYRQSLGQGPEFLIYFQGTGAADDSGLPNDRFFAVRPEGSVSTLKIQRTERGDSAVYLCASSLGFSLANEQFFGPGTRLTVL.

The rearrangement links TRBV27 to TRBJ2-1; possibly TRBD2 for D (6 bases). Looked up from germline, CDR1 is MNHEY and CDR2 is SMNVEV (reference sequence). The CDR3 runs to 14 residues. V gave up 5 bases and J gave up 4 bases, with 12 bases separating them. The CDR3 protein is CASSPPGEYNEQFF. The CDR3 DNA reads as TGTGCCAGCAGTCCTCCGGGGGAGTACAATGAGCAGTTCTTC.

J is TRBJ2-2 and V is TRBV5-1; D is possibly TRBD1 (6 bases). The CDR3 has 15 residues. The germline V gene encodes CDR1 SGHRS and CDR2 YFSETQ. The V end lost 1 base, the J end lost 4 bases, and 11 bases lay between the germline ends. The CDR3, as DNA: TGCGCCAGCAGCTTGCATGCAGGGGCCACCGGGGAGCTGTTTTTT. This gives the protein CASSLHAGATGELFF.

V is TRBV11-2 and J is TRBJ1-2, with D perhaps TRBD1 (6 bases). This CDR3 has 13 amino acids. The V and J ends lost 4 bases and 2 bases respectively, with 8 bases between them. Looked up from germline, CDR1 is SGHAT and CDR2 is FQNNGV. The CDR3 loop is CASSSDRNYGYTF. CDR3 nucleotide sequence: TGTGCCAGCAGCTCCGACAGGAACTATGGCTACACCTTC. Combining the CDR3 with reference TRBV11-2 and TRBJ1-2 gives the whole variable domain EAGVAQSPRYKIIEKRQSVAFWCNPISGHATLYWYQQILGQGPKLLIQFQNNGVVDDSQLPKDRFSAERLKGVDSTLKIQPAKLEDSAVYLCASSSDRNYGYTFGSGTRLTVV.

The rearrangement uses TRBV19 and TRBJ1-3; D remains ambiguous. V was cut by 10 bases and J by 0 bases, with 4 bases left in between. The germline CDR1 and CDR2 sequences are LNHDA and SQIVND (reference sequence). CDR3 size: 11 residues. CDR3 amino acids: CATLSGNTIYF. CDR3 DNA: TGTGCCACTCTCTCTGGAAACACCATATATTTT.

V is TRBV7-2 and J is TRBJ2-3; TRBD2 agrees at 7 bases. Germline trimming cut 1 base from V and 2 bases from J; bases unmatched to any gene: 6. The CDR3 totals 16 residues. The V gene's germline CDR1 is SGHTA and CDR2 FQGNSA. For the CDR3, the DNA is TGTGCCAGCAGCTTAGGGCGGCTAGCGGACACAGATACGCAGTATTTT. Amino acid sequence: CASSLGRLADTDTQYF.

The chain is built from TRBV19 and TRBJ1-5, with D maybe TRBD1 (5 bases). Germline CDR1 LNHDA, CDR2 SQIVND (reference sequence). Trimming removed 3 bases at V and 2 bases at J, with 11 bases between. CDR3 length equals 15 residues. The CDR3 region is CASSIPGGGNQPQHF. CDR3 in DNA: TGTGCCAGTAGTATCCCCGGGGGGGGCAATCAGCCCCAGCATTTT.

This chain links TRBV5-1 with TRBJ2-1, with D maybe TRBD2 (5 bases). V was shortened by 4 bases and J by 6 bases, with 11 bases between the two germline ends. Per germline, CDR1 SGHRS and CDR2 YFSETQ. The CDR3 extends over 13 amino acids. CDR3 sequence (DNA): TGCGCCAGCAGCCCCGTCACTAGCAATGAGCAGTTCTTC. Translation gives CASSPVTSNEQFF.

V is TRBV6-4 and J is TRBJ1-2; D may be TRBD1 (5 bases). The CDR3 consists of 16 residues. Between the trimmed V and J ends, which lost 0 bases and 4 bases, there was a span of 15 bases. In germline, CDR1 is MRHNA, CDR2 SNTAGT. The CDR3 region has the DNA TGTGCCAGCAGTGACTCGGGCAGGGATCTACTCTATGGCTACACCTTC. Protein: CASSDSGRDLLYGYTF.

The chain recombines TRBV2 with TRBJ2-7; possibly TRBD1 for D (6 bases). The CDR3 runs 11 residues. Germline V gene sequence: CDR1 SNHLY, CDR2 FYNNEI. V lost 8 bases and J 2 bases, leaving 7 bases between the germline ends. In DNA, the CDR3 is TGTGCCAGCGGGACAACCTACGAGCAGTACTTC. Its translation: CASGTTYEQYF. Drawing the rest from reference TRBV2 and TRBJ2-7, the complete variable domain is EPEVTQTPSHQVTQMGQEVILRCVPISNHLYFYWYRQILGQKVEFLVSFYNNEISEKSEIFDDQFSVERPDGSNFTLKIRSTKLEDSAMYFCASGTTYEQYFGPGTRLTVT.

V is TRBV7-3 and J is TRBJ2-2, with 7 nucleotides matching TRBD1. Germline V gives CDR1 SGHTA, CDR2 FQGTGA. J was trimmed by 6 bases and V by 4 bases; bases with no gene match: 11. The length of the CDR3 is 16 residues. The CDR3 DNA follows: TGTGCCAGCAGCTCCCCGGAGCAGGGGGTCGCCGGGGAGCTGTTTTTT. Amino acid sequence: CASSSPEQGVAGELFF. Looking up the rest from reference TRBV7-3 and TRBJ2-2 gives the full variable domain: GAGVSQTPSNKVTEKGKYVELRCDPISGHTALYWYRQSLGQGPEFLIYFQGTGAADDSGLPNDRFFAVRPEGSVSTLKIQRTERGDSAVYLCASSSPEQGVAGELFFGEGSRLTVL.

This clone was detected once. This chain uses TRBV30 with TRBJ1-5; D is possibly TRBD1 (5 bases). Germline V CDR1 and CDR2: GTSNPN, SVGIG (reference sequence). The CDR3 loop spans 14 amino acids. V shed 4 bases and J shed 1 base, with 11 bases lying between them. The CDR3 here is CAWKRDSSNQPQHF. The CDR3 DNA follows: TGTGCCTGGAAGCGGGACTCCAGCAATCAGCCCCAGCATTTT.

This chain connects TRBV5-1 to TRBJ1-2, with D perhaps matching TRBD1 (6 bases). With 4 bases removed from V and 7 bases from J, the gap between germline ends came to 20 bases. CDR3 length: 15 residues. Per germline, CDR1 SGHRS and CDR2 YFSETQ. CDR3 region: CASSVEGGLRGGYTF. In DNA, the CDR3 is TGCGCCAGCAGCGTGGAAGGGGGTCTTCGAGGTGGCTACACCTTC.

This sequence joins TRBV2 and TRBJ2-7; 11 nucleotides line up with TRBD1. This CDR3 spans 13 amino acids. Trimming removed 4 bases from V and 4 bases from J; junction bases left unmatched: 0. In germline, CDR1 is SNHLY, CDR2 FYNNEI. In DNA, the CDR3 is TGTGCCAGCAGTGGGGACAGGGGGTACGAGCAGTACTTC. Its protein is CASSGDRGYEQYF.

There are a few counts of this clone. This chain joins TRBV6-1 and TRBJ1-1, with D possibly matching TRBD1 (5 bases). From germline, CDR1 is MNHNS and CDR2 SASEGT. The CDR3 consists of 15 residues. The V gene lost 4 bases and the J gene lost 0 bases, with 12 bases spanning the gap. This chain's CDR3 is CASSGKGVLNTEAFF. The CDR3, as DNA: TGTGCCAGCAGTGGGAAAGGGGTCTTGAACACTGAAGCTTTCTTT.

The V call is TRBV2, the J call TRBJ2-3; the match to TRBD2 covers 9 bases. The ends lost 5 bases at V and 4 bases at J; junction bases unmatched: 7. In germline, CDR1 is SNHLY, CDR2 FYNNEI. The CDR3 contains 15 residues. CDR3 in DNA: TGTGCCAGCAGTTGGGGCGGGGGGGGAGCAGATACGCAGTATTTT. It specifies CASSWGGGGADTQYF.

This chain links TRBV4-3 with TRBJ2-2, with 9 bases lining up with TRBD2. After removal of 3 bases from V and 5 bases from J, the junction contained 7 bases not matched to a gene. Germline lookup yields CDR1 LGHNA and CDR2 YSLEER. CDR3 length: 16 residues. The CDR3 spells CASSQPSGGFTGELFF. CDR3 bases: TGCGCCAGCAGCCAGCCAAGCGGGGGGTTTACCGGGGAGCTGTTTTTT.

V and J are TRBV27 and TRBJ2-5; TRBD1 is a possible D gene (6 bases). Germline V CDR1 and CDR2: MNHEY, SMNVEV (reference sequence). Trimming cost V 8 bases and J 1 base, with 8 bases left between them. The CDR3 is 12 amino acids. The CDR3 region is CASPGVQETQYF. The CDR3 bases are TGTGCCAGCCCAGGGGTCCAAGAGACCCAGTACTTC.

The CDR3 here is CASSSYSVTEAFF. The CDR3 DNA follows: TGTGCCAGCAGCTCATACAGTGTCACTGAAGCTTTCTTT. This sequence joins TRBV5-6 and TRBJ1-1; no firm D call. Trimming took 3 bases from V and 4 from J, leaving 10 bases between them. Per germline, CDR1 SGHDT and CDR2 YYEEEE. The CDR3 totals 13 residues. The full variable domain, its missing parts supplied by reference TRBV5-6 and TRBJ1-1, is DAGVTQSPTHLIKTRGQQVTLRCSPKSGHDTVSWYQQALGQGPQFIFQYYEEEERQRGNFPDRFSGHQFPNYSSELNVNALLLGDSALYLCASSSYSVTEAFFGQGTRLTVV.